This TCR beta chain is from a study of blood T cell repertoires in COVID-19. For the study at large: T cells, B-cell-depleted T cells, or PBMCs provided the cDNA or gDNA that served as material.

Germline V CDR1 and CDR2: SGHRS, YFSETQ. The J segment lost 5 bases and the V segment lost 0 bases, leaving 5 bases of the junction unmatched. The CDR3 contains 15 residues. This clone was detected a few times. Original data processing: Amplification with reference gene primers provided the estimates of nucleated cell counts. Profiling relied on immunoSEQ multiplex PCR, and the TCRdb table lists in-frame clones only, not all of them. V and J calls and clone size are given by that table; D and trimming were obtained from the DNA. The sample contains about 160,000 clones, roughly 80% of which appear only once.

This receptor was obtained from a woman in her 40s with COVID-19, enrolled during active disease. The chain uses TRBV5-1 and TRBJ1-5, with TRBD1 identical over 7 bases. Sequencing was performed on peripheral blood. The CDR3 is CASSLDDRAYQPQHF. CDR3 in DNA: TGCGCCAGCAGCTTGGACGACAGGGCATATCAGCCCCAGCATTTT.